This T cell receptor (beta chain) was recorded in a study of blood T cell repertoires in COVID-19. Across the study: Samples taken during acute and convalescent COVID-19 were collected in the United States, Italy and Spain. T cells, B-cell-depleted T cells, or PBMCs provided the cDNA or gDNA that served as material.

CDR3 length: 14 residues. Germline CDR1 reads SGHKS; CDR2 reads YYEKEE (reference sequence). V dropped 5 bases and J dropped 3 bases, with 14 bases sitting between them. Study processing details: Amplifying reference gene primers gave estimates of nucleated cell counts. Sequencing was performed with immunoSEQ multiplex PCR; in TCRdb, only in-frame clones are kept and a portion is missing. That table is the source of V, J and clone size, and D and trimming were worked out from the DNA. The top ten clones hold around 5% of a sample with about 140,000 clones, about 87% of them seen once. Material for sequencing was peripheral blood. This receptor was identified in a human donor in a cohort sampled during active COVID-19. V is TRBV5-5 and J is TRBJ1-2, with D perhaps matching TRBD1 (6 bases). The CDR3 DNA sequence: TGTGCCAGCAGTCCAGGCGGGGGCGACTATGGCTACACCTTC. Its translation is CASSPGGGDYGYTF.